Given below is one TCR beta chain in context. A few counts support this clonotype. It has no known antigen specificity. There are no base qualities to consult, and no much larger clone falls within one base. Libraries were made using RT-PCR. The listed sequencing device is Illumina HiSeq 2500. TCRdb handled the public reads itself, with Q25 trimming in fastp and clone calling in MiXCR, and kept productive beta chains. Identical CDR3 protein sequences are pooled into one entry, listed with their most common genes and DNA. In all, the sample holds 150,000 to 200,000 distinct CDR3 sequences, and approximately 12% of those were seen once. Around 28% of the sample is taken by the ten largest. This specimen comes from a study of response to subunit inactivated influenza vaccine listed by TCRdb under 2018. Some background on the complete study: To follow how T cells responded to a trivalent subunit inactivated influenza vaccine, the researchers relied on deep quantitative profiling of the T cell receptor repertoire. Points the paper makes about the study in general: The authors proposed that each seasonal influenza vaccination may bring in only a limited number of new T cells.

Compared with germline, V lacks 4 bases and J lacks 6 bases; bases without a gene match: 9. From the cysteine through the phenylalanine, the CDR3 covers 15 amino acids. This entry keeps only the CDR3 DNA: 45 bases, framed from base 1. The germline V gene provides CDR1 LGHNA and CDR2 YSLEER. These records were also assigned to another study, of T cells expressing NK-cell markers. Drawing on the second study: 5'RACE template switching, by which a universal primer site and unique molecular identifiers were added, was used to make TCR beta cDNA libraries. Three sorted T-cell subsets (CD3+CD56+NKG2C+, CD3+CD56+NKG2C- and CD3+CD56-NKG2C+) from about 8 donors had their TCR beta-chain repertoires profiled. Seven of the eight sequenced donors were HCMV-seropositive and one was HCMV-seronegative. In several experiments an anti-gammadeltaTCR antibody was added to restrict sorting to alphabetaTCR-expressing T cells. In several donors, the dominant CD3+CD56+NKG2C+ clonotypes were among the top 10 CD8+ clonotypes and accounted for 1.0-7.0% of CD8+ T cells. Those dominant clonotypes were again the most abundant among CD3+CD56-NKG2C+ cells in a handful of donors, at roughly 28.3-60.1%. It remained unclear whether the expanded NKG2C-expressing T cell clones were specific for HCMV antigens. The eight sequenced donors were randomly selected healthy volunteers, three men and five women. HCMV-specific IgG was detected in serum with a commercial ELISA kit to determine HCMV serostatus. Peripheral blood mononuclear cells were isolated from blood by Ficoll density gradient centrifugation. CD4+ and CD8+ T cells were isolated from PBMC by magnetic immunoseparation with Miltenyi isolation kits. Priming for cDNA synthesis came from the TCR beta constant segment, and two successive PCR amplification steps followed. The libraries were sequenced on Illumina HiSeq 2000/2500, MiSeq or NextSeq, producing 2 x 150 bp reads. MIGEC was used to demultiplex reads and group the reads by UMI, and MiTCR was used to assemble and quantify clonotypes. To exclude erroneous sequences, any TCR cDNA sequence not supported by at least two reads was discarded. Downstream repertoire analysis used the tcR package, and clonotypes were matched across fractions by CDR3 nucleotide sequence plus V segment. VDJmatch was used to annotate antigen specificity against VDJdb, with one amino acid substitution in CDR3 permitted.

This TCR came from a man aged 50 to 59 who received an inactivated influenza vaccine. Donor details come from another sample of the same person, matched by shared clones. Specimen: CD8+ T cells sorted from PBMCs, collected 11 to 12 days after vaccination. Recombination linked TRBV4-3 to TRBJ2-1, with TRBD1 matching 7 junction bases. The bases are TGCGCCAGCAGCCTGACAGGGTTCGCGAGCAATGAGCAGTTCTTC. Its translation reads: CASSLTGFASNEQFF.